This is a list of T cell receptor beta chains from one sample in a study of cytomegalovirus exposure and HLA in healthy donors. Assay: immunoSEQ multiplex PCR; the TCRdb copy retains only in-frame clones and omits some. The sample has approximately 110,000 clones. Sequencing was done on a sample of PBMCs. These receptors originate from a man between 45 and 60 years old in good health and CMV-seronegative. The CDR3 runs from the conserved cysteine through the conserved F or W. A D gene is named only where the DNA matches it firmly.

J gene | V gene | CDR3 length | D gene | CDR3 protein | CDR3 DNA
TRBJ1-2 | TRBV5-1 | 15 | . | CASSLDTGSNYGYTF | TGCGCCAGCAGCTTAGATACAGGGTCTAACTATGGCTACACCTTC
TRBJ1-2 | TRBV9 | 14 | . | CASTPTVGNYGYTF | TGTGCCAGCACCCCCACCGTCGGTAACTATGGCTACACCTTC
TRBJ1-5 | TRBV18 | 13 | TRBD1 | CASSPGTVQPQHF | TGTGCCAGCTCACCAGGGACAGTCCAGCCCCAGCATTTT
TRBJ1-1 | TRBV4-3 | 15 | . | CASSQRGLVNTEAFF | TGCGCCAGCAGCCAACGGGGACTGGTGAACACTGAAGCTTTCTTT
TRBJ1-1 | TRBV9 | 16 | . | CASSVAAGLQSTEAFF | TGTGCCAGCAGCGTAGCTGCGGGACTCCAGTCCACTGAAGCTTTCTTT
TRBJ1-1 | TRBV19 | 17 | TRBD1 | CASSLRTGGFMGAEAFF | TGTGCCAGTAGTCTGCGGACAGGGGGCTTTATGGGCGCTGAAGCTTTCTTT
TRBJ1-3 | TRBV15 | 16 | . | CATSRDQASSGNTIYF | TGTGCCACCAGCAGAGATCAGGCAAGCTCTGGAAACACCATATATTTT
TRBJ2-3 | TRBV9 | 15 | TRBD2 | CASSRGGGHTDTQYF | TGTGCCAGCAGCAGAGGCGGGGGGCACACAGATACGCAGTATTTT
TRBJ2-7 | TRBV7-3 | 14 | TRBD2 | CASSPSGLAYEQYF | TGTGCCAGCAGCCCTTCGGGACTAGCCTACGAGCAGTACTTC
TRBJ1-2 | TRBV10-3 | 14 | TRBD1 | CAISSDRGPGGYTF | TGTGCCATCAGTTCTGACAGGGGTCCAGGCGGCTACACCTTC
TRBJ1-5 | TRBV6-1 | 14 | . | CASGSIYSNQPQHF | TGTGCCAGCGGCTCGATTTATAGCAATCAGCCCCAGCATTTT
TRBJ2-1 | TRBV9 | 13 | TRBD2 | CASGTSGHNEQFF | TGTGCCAGCGGGACTAGCGGCCACAATGAGCAGTTCTTC
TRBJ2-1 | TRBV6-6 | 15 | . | CASSPSGGTYNEQFF | TGTGCCAGCAGCCCCTCTGGCGGGACGTACAATGAGCAGTTCTTC
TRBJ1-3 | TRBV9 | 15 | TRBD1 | CASGYDRVVGNTIYF | TGTGCCAGCGGTTACGACAGGGTCGTTGGAAACACCATATATTTT
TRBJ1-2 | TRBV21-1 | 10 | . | CASTPNGYTF | TGTGCCAGCACACCTAATGGCTACACCTTC
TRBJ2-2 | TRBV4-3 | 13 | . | CASSLDSPGELFF | TGCGCCAGCAGCCTCGACAGTCCCGGGGAGCTGTTTTTT
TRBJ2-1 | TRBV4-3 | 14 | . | CASSQGASDNEQFF | TGCGCCAGCAGCCAAGGAGCGTCGGACAATGAGCAGTTCTTC
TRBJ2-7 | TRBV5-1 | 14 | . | CASSTDSGGVEQYF | TGCGCCAGCAGCACCGACAGCGGAGGGGTCGAGCAGTACTTC
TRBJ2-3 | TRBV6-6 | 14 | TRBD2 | CASRQAGTSNTQYF | TGTGCCAGCAGACAAGCGGGAACCTCGAATACGCAGTATTTT
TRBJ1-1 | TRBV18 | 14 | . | CASSPPDRRTEAFF | TGTGCCAGCTCACCACCTGACAGGCGCACTGAAGCTTTCTTT
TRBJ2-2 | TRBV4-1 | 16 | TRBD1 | CASSQSRTGSTGELFF | TGCGCCAGCAGCCAATCCCGGACAGGGAGCACCGGGGAGCTGTTTTTT
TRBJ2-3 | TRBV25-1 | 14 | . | CASSERGFQDTQYF | TGTGCCAGCAGTGAAAGGGGGTTCCAGGATACGCAGTATTTT
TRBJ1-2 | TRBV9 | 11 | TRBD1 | CASGQGTGYTF | TGTGCCAGTGGACAGGGGACTGGCTACACCTTC
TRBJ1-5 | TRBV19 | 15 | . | CASAPAGDVSQPQHF | TGTGCCAGCGCCCCGGCAGGGGATGTGAGTCAGCCCCAGCATTTT
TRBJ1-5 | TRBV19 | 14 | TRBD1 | CASRDRASNQPQHF | TGTGCCAGTAGAGACAGGGCGAGCAATCAGCCCCAGCATTTT
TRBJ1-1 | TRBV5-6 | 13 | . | CASSPADRYEAFF | TGTGCCAGCAGCCCGGCTGACAGGTATGAAGCTTTCTTT
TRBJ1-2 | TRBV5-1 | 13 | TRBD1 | CASSLGQGDGYTF | TGCGCCAGCAGCTTGGGACAGGGCGACGGCTACACCTTC